The 21 T cell receptor beta chains below all came from one sample that was sequenced in a study of cytomegalovirus exposure and HLA in healthy donors. Both 60 Vbeta primers and 13 Jbeta primers went into the PCR. Repertoires were generated with immunoSEQ multiplex PCR, while TCRdb's copy carries only in-frame clones and drops some. The data show 150,000 to 200,000 clones, around four fifths seen once. The material sequenced was PBMCs. The receptors shown here come from a female donor in good health and CMV-seronegative.

The chain has TRBV5-4 and TRBJ2-2, with D maybe TRBD1 (6 bases). Trimming took 5 bases from V and 1 from J, leaving 12 bases between them. Germline V lookup: CDR1 SGHNT, CDR2 YYREEE (reference sequence). This CDR3 comprises 15 residues. CDR3 bases: TGTGCCAGCAGGAGGGACACCCTGAACACCGGGGAGCTGTTTTTT. Protein product: CASRRDTLNTGELFF.

This clone was seen only a few times. The chain uses TRBV2 and TRBJ1-6, with D possibly being TRBD1 (5 bases). The CDR3 contains 15 residues. Germline V lookup: CDR1 SNHLY, CDR2 FYNNEI. Trimming cost V 5 bases and J 4 bases, with 12 bases left between them. This chain's CDR3 is CASSPQGLYNSPLHF. As DNA, the CDR3 is TGTGCCAGCAGTCCCCAGGGCCTTTATAATTCACCCCTCCACTTT.

The genes are TRBV7-3 and TRBJ2-4; 8 nucleotides match TRBD2. J was trimmed by 6 bases and V by 5 bases; bases with no gene match: 9. CDR3 size: 15 residues. Germline V gene lookup returns CDR1 SGHTA and CDR2 FQGTGA. CDR3 loop: CASSPGGGSGNIQYF. The CDR3 region has the DNA TGTGCCAGCAGCCCCGGGGGGGGCTCCGGAAACATTCAGTACTTC.

This rearrangement joins TRBV6-5 to TRBJ2-3; 10 positions agree with TRBD2. The trim removed 7 bases at V and 5 bases at J, leaving 9 bases unmatched. CDR1 and CDR2 from the germline V gene are MNHEY and SVGAGI. The CDR3 runs to 15 residues. The CDR3: CASNDLAGDLDTQYF. In DNA, the CDR3 is TGTGCCAGCAACGACCTAGCGGGGGATTTAGATACGCAGTATTTT.

In the case of this clone: The junction does not match germline at one end; this may be a read error. The chain carries TRBV30 and TRBJ1-5; the D is unclear. The germline CDR1 and CDR2 sequences are GTSNPN and SVGIG (reference sequence). The CDR3 covers 13 residues. CDR3 DNA sequence: TGTGCCTGGAGTGTGGGAGGGAATCGGCCCCAGCATTTT. It encodes CAWSVGGNRPQHF.

For the CDR3, the DNA is TGCAGCGGTCTAGCGGATGACTCCTACGAGCAGTACTTC. Residues: CSGLADDSYEQYF. The chain is built from TRBV29-1 and TRBJ2-7, with 7 bases fitting TRBD2. This CDR3 spans 13 amino acids. The V gene's germline CDR1 is SQVTM and CDR2 ANQGSEA. With 7 bases clipped from V and 0 bases from J, the junction kept 6 bases outside the gene matches.

This sequence joins TRBV30 and TRBJ2-7; 8 bases match TRBD1. The CDR3 is 14 amino acids. J gave up 3 bases and V 1 base, and 5 bases lay outside the gene matches. CDR1 and CDR2 from the germline V gene are GTSNPN and SVGIG (reference sequence). The CDR3 spells CAWSAGDRGYEQYF. The CDR3 DNA is TGTGCCTGGAGTGCCGGAGACAGGGGCTACGAGCAGTACTTC. The complete variable domain, with remaining parts taken from reference TRBV30 and TRBJ2-7, reads SQTIHQWPATLVQPVGSPLSLECTVEGTSNPNLYWYRQAAGRGLQLLFYSVGIGQISSEVPQNLSASRPQDRQFILSSKKLLLSDSGFYLCAWSAGDRGYEQYFGPGTRLTVT.

Comment on this clone: The sample holds other DNA sequences that translate to the same CDR3. This rearrangement joins TRBV5-1 to TRBJ1-4, with TRBD1 identical over 8 bases. This CDR3 spans 15 amino acids. V lost 4 bases, J lost 5 bases, and 7 bases stayed unmatched. Germline lookup yields CDR1 SGHRS and CDR2 YFSETQ. The CDR3 region is CASSLQGATNEKLFF. CDR3 nucleotides: TGCGCCAGCAGCCTGCAGGGGGCTACGAATGAAAAACTGTTTTTT.

The J gene is TRBJ2-1, the V gene TRBV5-4, with TRBD1 matching 7 bases. This CDR3 is 12 amino acids long. The trim removed 4 bases at V and 9 bases at J, leaving 4 bases unmatched. Germline-derived CDR1 and CDR2 are SGHNT and YYREEE (reference sequence). CDR3 in amino acids: CASSLQGSEQFF. Written as DNA, the CDR3 is TGTGCCAGCAGCCTACAGGGGTCTGAGCAGTTCTTC. Supplemented by reference TRBV5-4 and TRBJ2-1, the full variable domain reads ETGVTQSPTHLIKTRGQQVTLRCSSQSGHNTVSWYQQALGQGPQFIFQYYREEENGRGNFPPRFSGLQFPNYSSELNVNALELDDSALYLCASSLQGSEQFFGPGTRLTVL.

This clone showed up just a few times. The gene calls are TRBV5-1 and TRBJ1-3; D remains ambiguous. Germline CDR1 and CDR2: SGHRS and YFSETQ. This CDR3 region has 15 residues. V lost 0 bases to trimming and J lost 4 bases, with 11 bases between them. The chain's CDR3 is CASSLGAYGGNTIYF. The CDR3 region has the DNA TGCGCCAGCAGCTTGGGGGCCTATGGGGGAAACACCATATATTTT.

The chain couples TRBV7-2 to TRBJ2-7, with D possibly TRBD1 on 6 matching bases. The V end lost 7 bases, the J end lost 2 bases, and 12 bases lay between the germline ends. The CDR3 extends over 13 amino acids. Germline lookup yields CDR1 SGHTA and CDR2 FQGNSA. This CDR3 is CASTPDRTYEQYF. The CDR3 nucleotides are TGTGCCAGCACCCCCGACAGGACCTACGAGCAGTACTTC.

This clone was recorded a few times. J is TRBJ1-2 and V is TRBV5-1, with TRBD1 matching 8 bases. With 4 bases clipped from V and 8 bases from J, the junction kept 22 bases outside the gene matches. Germline assignment: CDR1 SGHRS and CDR2 YFSETQ. The CDR3 loop spans 18 amino acids. The DNA for the CDR3 is TGCGCCAGCAGCCCGGACCCCATGGGTGCGCAGGGGGCGGAGGGCTACACCTTC. Translation: CASSPDPMGAQGAEGYTF.

CDR3 DNA sequence: TGTGCCAGCTCACCGACAGGTGATTTCTACGAGCAGTACTTC. Translation gives CASSPTGDFYEQYF. This rearrangement joins TRBV18 to TRBJ2-7; a possible D gene is TRBD1 (6 bases). Germline assignment: CDR1 KGHSH and CDR2 LQKENI. Between the trimmed V and J ends, which lost 3 bases and 3 bases, there was a span of 12 bases. The CDR3 runs 14 residues.

In this sample, this clone turned up a few times. The rearrangement links TRBV6-5 to TRBJ2-2; TRBD1 matches at 12 bases. There are 16 residues in the CDR3. Germline-derived CDR1 and CDR2 are MNHEY and SVGAGI. J gave up 6 bases and V 3 bases, and 5 bases lay outside the gene matches. CDR3 nucleotide sequence: TGTGCCAGCAGTTATATGGGACAGGGGGCCTCCGGGGAGCTGTTTTTT. Its protein is CASSYMGQGASGELFF.

This chain links TRBV11-2 with TRBJ1-2, with D tentatively TRBD1 (5 bases). CDR1 is SGHAT, CDR2 FQNNGV, per germline. V lost 5 bases and J 0 bases, leaving 13 bases between the germline ends. This CDR3 is built from 15 residues. The CDR3 loop is CASSRQLSSNYGYTF. CDR3 nucleotide sequence: TGTGCCAGCAGCCGACAGCTATCCTCTAACTATGGCTACACCTTC.

This chain connects TRBV19 to TRBJ2-3, with 8 bases fitting TRBD2. The V gene end was trimmed by 1 base and the J gene end by 4 bases; junction bases not matched to a gene: 4. Germline V CDR1 and CDR2: LNHDA, SQIVND (reference sequence). This CDR3 is built from 15 residues. The CDR3 bases are TGTGCCAGTAGTATAGTGGCGGGAGGAGCAGATACGCAGTATTTT. Translated: CASSIVAGGADTQYF.

The chain employs TRBV6-1 and TRBJ2-3, with 9 bases matching TRBD2. CDR1 is MNHNS and CDR2 is SASEGT in the germline V gene. The CDR3 has 16 amino acids. Trimming removed 4 bases from V and 3 bases from J; junction bases left unmatched: 8. CDR3 bases: TGTGCCAGCAGTGGGGGCCTAGCGGGATATACAGATACGCAGTATTTT. Translating it yields CASSGGLAGYTDTQYF.

The table lists this clone with a few counts. The genes are TRBV2 and TRBJ2-5, with TRBD1 matching 11 bases. This CDR3 is built from 15 residues. Per the germline V gene, CDR1 is SNHLY and CDR2 is FYNNEI. V lost 8 bases and J lost 5; bases outside the gene matches: 10. DNA for the CDR3: TGTGCCAGCGGGAGTACGGACAGGGGGCCGGAGACCCAGTACTTC. It codes for CASGSTDRGPETQYF. Supplemented by reference TRBV2 and TRBJ2-5, the full variable domain reads EPEVTQTPSHQVTQMGQEVILRCVPISNHLYFYWYRQILGQKVEFLVSFYNNEISEKSEIFDDQFSVERPDGSNFTLKIRSTKLEDSAMYFCASGSTDRGPETQYFGPGTRLLVL.

The V and J genes are TRBV7-6 and TRBJ2-2; no clear D. Trimming removed 7 bases at V and 6 bases at J, with 9 bases between. The CDR3 sequence is 12 residues long. The V gene's germline CDR1 is SGHVS and CDR2 FNYEAQ. Here the CDR3 DNA reads TGTGCCAGCACCTGGCAGGCCGGGGAGCTGTTTTTT. It codes for CASTWQAGELFF.

This clone was picked up a small number of times. The genes are TRBV5-1 and TRBJ2-2; D not certain. This CDR3 comprises 12 residues. V lost 5 bases, J lost 8 bases, and 10 bases lay in between. Germline V gives CDR1 SGHRS, CDR2 YFSETQ. CDR3 protein: CASRPQSGELFF. In DNA, the CDR3 is TGCGCCAGCAGGCCCCAGTCTGGGGAGCTGTTTTTT.

The chain carries TRBV6-6 and TRBJ1-1; D possibly corresponds to TRBD1 (6 bases). The CDR3 consists of 15 residues. From germline, CDR1 is MNHNY and CDR2 SVGAGI (reference sequence). Trimming stripped 3 bases from V and 2 bases from J, with 13 bases between. The CDR3 protein is CASSYAGTPNTEAFF. The CDR3 DNA reads TGTGCCAGCAGTTATGCCGGGACACCTAACACTGAAGCTTTCTTT.